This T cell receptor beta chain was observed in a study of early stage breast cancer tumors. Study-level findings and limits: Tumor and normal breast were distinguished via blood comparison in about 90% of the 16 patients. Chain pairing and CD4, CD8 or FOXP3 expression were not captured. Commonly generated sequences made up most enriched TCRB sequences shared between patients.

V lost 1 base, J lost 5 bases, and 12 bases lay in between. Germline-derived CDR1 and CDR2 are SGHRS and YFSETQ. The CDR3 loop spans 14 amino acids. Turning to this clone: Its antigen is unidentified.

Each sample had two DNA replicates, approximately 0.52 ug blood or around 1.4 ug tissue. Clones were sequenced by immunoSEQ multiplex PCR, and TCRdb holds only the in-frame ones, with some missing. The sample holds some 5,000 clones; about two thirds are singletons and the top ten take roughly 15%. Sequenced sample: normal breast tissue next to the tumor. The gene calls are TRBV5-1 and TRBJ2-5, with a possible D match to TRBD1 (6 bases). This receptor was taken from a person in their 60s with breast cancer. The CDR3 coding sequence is TGCGCCAGCAGCTTGAAGGGGGAAAGGGAGACCCAGTACTTC. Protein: CASSLKGERETQYF.